This T cell receptor (beta chain) was retrieved from a study of T-cell reconstitution after alpha-beta-depleted transplantation in children. Library preparation (for TCRbeta) was performed with unique molecular identifiers. TCRdb itself ran the PCR reads through MiXCR, one entry per CDR3 protein. Among about 580,000 distinct CDR3 sequences listed, 23% were seen once. Notes on the study in general: Reportedly, roughly two months post-transplant, alpha-beta T cells arose from several hundred expanded graft clones.

On this clonotype itself: Antigen unknown.

V dropped 1 base and J dropped 5 bases, with 12 bases sitting between them. CDR1 is MNHEY and CDR2 is SMNVEV in the germline V gene (reference sequence). The CDR3 spans 14 residues. The receptor was isolated from a boy under two years old who had a stem cell transplant for acute myeloid leukemia, so the T cells may come from the graft donor. Sequencing was performed on PBMCs, mostly from graft donor cells, taken 360 days after TCRalphabeta/CD19-depleted stem cell transplant. The genes are TRBV27 and TRBJ2-7; TRBD2 might be the D (7 bases). The CDR3 nucleotides read TGTGCCAGCAGTTTATGGGGGGGCGGCCACGAGCAGTACTTC. This gives the protein CASSLWGGGHEQYF.